The rows below give T cell receptor beta chains drawn from one sample of a study of T-cell reconstitution after alpha-beta-depleted transplantation in children. TCRdb itself ran the PCR reads through MiXCR, one entry per CDR3 protein. This table has approximately 800,000 distinct CDR3 sequences, 15% to 20% appearing once. Material: PBMCs, mostly from graft donor cells, obtained 360 days after TCRalphabeta/CD19-depleted stem cell transplant. The source is a male patient younger than 18 who had a stem cell transplant for acute lymphoblastic leukemia, so the T cells may come from the graft donor. The CDR3 runs from the conserved cysteine through the conserved F or W. D genes are given only for firm matches. The listing skips clone size in some rows; elsewhere it reads once, few, many or a size class.

v_gene: TRBV7-9
abundance: few
d_gene: .
j_gene: TRBJ1-1
CDR3nt: TGTGCCAGCACCGAGACAGAGAACACTGAAGCTTTCTTT
CDR3aa: CASTETENTEAFF

v_gene: TRBV4-2
abundance: .
d_gene: TRBD2
j_gene: TRBJ2-2
CDR3nt: TGTGCCAGCAGCCAAAAAGGGCTAGCGGGAGAGGGGGTTTTAGGGGAGCTGTTTTTT
CDR3aa: CASSQKGLAGEGVLGELFF

v_gene: TRBV7-9
abundance: .
d_gene: .
j_gene: TRBJ1-1
CDR3nt: TGTGCCAGCAGCTTACCGGTCCTGTTTCTCGCTGAAGCTTTCTTT
CDR3aa: CASSLPVLFLAEAFF

v_gene: TRBV11-3
abundance: few
d_gene: .
j_gene: TRBJ2-1
CDR3nt: TGTGCCAGCAGCCCCCGTGAAACAGGCTACAATGAGCAGTTCTTC
CDR3aa: CASSPRETGYNEQFF

v_gene: TRBV9
abundance: many
d_gene: TRBD2
j_gene: TRBJ2-5
CDR3nt: TGTGCCAGCAGCGCGACTTTAGCGGGAGTGGAGACCCAGTACTTC
CDR3aa: CASSATLAGVETQYF

v_gene: TRBV5-8
abundance: .
d_gene: .
j_gene: TRBJ1-4
CDR3nt: TGTGCCAGCAGCTTGCGGGGTTACGGAAAACTGTTTTTT
CDR3aa: CASSLRGYGKLFF

v_gene: TRBV29-1
abundance: .
d_gene: .
j_gene: TRBJ2-1
CDR3nt: TGCAGCGTTGTTGGGGAGCCTACCTACAATGAGCAGTTCTTC
CDR3aa: CSVVGEPTYNEQFF

v_gene: TRBV5-1
abundance: .
d_gene: .
j_gene: TRBJ1-2
CDR3nt: TGCGCCAGCAGCTTCACCGGGCCCGAAAAGGGCACCTTC
CDR3aa: CASSFTGPEKGTF

v_gene: TRBV20-1
abundance: .
d_gene: .
j_gene: TRBJ2-2
CDR3nt: TGCAGTGCTAGACCGGGACATCGGAACACCGGGGAGCTGTTTTTT
CDR3aa: CSARPGHRNTGELFF

v_gene: TRBV5-1
abundance: few
d_gene: TRBD2
j_gene: TRBJ2-1
CDR3nt: TGCGCCAGCAGCTTGGTATTGCTAGCGGGAGTCAGGAACAATGAGCAGTTCTTC
CDR3aa: CASSLVLLAGVRNNEQFF

v_gene: TRBV20-1
abundance: many
d_gene: .
j_gene: TRBJ2-2
CDR3nt: TGCAGTGCTAGAGATGAGGCAGCGGAGTTGGACACCGGGGAGCTGTTTTTT
CDR3aa: CSARDEAAELDTGELFF

v_gene: TRBV20-1
abundance: .
d_gene: .
j_gene: TRBJ1-5
CDR3nt: TGCAGTGCTCGTCCGTCTAGCAATCAGCCCCAGCATTTT
CDR3aa: CSARPSSNQPQHF

v_gene: TRBV7-2
abundance: few
d_gene: .
j_gene: TRBJ2-7
CDR3nt: TGTGCCAGCAGCAAGGAGAGGCACGAGCAGTACTTC
CDR3aa: CASSKERHEQYF

v_gene: TRBV25-1
abundance: .
d_gene: .
j_gene: TRBJ1-2
CDR3nt: TGTGCCAGCAGTGAACCCGGTCCGGCTAAGGGGAGCTATGGCTACACCTTC
CDR3aa: CASSEPGPAKGSYGYTF

v_gene: TRBV29-1
abundance: .
d_gene: TRBD1
j_gene: TRBJ2-4
CDR3nt: TGCAGCGTGTACAGGGGAACCAAAAACATTCAGTACTTC
CDR3aa: CSVYRGTKNIQYF

v_gene: TRBV4-1
abundance: .
d_gene: TRBD1
j_gene: TRBJ1-1
CDR3nt: TGCGCCAGCAGCCAGATGACAGGGAATGAAGCTTTCTTT
CDR3aa: CASSQMTGNEAFF

v_gene: TRBV15
abundance: many
d_gene: TRBD1
j_gene: TRBJ2-3
CDR3nt: TGTGCCACCAGCCAACAGGGGTGGGGTACGCAGTATTTT
CDR3aa: CATSQQGWGTQYF

v_gene: TRBV20-1
abundance: few
d_gene: .
j_gene: TRBJ2-2
CDR3nt: TGCAGTGCTAGAAAAGGGGTAGCCGGGGAGCTGTTTTTT
CDR3aa: CSARKGVAGELFF

v_gene: TRBV5-6
abundance: .
d_gene: TRBD1
j_gene: TRBJ1-5
CDR3nt: TGTGCCAGCAGCCGTGGACAGGGCGGGCAAGTCAATCAGCCCCAGCATTTT
CDR3aa: CASSRGQGGQVNQPQHF

v_gene: TRBV5-5
abundance: .
d_gene: TRBD1
j_gene: TRBJ2-5
CDR3nt: TGTGCCAGCAGCTTTGCAGGGGGACAGGGGTGGGAGACCCAGTACTTC
CDR3aa: CASSFAGGQGWETQYF

v_gene: TRBV9
abundance: few
d_gene: .
j_gene: TRBJ2-1
CDR3nt: TGTGCCAGCAGCGTAGTTGACGGAGGCAATGAGCAGTTCTTC
CDR3aa: CASSVVDGGNEQFF

v_gene: TRBV5-1
abundance: few
d_gene: TRBD2
j_gene: TRBJ2-7
CDR3nt: TGCGCCAGCAGCTTCGGACTAGCCGACGAGCAGTACTTC
CDR3aa: CASSFGLADEQYF

v_gene: TRBV5-1
abundance: .
d_gene: TRBD1
j_gene: TRBJ2-1
CDR3nt: TGCGCCAGCAGCTTGGCCGGGCAGGGGGCCCGGATTCCGGTGTTCTTC
CDR3aa: CASSLAGQGARIPVFF

v_gene: TRBV5-4
abundance: many
d_gene: .
j_gene: TRBJ2-7
CDR3nt: TGTGCCAGCAGCTTGCGGGGACGGGCATACGAGCAGTACTTC
CDR3aa: CASSLRGRAYEQYF

v_gene: TRBV20-1
abundance: .
d_gene: .
j_gene: TRBJ2-1
CDR3nt: TGCAGTGCTAGAGTCAGGGGTCCTAGGTCCTACAATGAGCAGTTCTTC
CDR3aa: CSARVRGPRSYNEQFF

v_gene: TRBV5-1
abundance: .
d_gene: .
j_gene: TRBJ2-1
CDR3nt: TGCGCCAGCAGCTTGGGGACTTTGAGGGGGAAGTACAATGAGCAGTTCTTC
CDR3aa: CASSLGTLRGKYNEQFF

v_gene: TRBV15
abundance: few
d_gene: .
j_gene: TRBJ2-3
CDR3nt: TGTGCCACCAGCCGACTATATCCGGGACCCCGTTGGTCGAGGAGCACAGATACGCAGTATTTT
CDR3aa: CATSRLYPGPRWSRSTDTQYF

v_gene: TRBV20-1
abundance: .
d_gene: .
j_gene: TRBJ2-7
CDR3nt: TGCAGTGCTTCAACTAGCCCCGCGGGTTACGAGCAGTACTTC
CDR3aa: CSASTSPAGYEQYF

v_gene: TRBV7-9
abundance: .
d_gene: TRBD2
j_gene: TRBJ2-3
CDR3nt: TGTGCCAGCACCGGGACTAGCTCTGCAGATACGCAGTATTTT
CDR3aa: CASTGTSSADTQYF

v_gene: TRBV12-3/TRBV12-4
abundance: few
d_gene: .
j_gene: TRBJ1-3
CDR3nt: TGTGCCAGCACCTCGTGGGGGGGGACAGGAAACACCATATATTTT
CDR3aa: CASTSWGGTGNTIYF